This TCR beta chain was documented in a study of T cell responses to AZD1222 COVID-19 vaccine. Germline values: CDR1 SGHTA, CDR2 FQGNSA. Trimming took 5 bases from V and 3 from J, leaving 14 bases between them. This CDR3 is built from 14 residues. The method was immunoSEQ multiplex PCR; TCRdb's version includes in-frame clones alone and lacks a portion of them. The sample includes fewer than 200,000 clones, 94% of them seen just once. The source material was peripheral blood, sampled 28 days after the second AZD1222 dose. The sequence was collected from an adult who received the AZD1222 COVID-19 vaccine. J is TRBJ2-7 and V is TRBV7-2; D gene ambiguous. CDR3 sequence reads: CASSPSRRLYEQYF. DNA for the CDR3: TGTGCCAGCAGCCCCTCTAGGCGACTCTACGAGCAGTACTTC. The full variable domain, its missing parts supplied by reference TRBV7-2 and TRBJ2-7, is GAGVSQSPSNKVTEKGKDVELRCDPISGHTALYWYRQSLGQGLEFLIYFQGNSAPDKSGLPSDRFSAERTGGSVSTLTIQRTQQEDSAVYLCASSPSRRLYEQYFGPGTRLTVT.